Shown below are 8 T cell receptor beta chains from a single sample sequenced in a study of blood T cell repertoires in COVID-19. Assay used: immunoSEQ multiplex PCR; TCRdb lists only in-frame clones, some missing. The sample lists more than 200,000 clones, approximately 78% occurring once. Sequenced sample: peripheral blood. The receptors were gathered from a woman at least 80 years old with COVID-19, enrolled during active disease.

The CDR3: CASSVMGQGAVGELFF. The CDR3 DNA is TGTGCCAGCAGCGTAATGGGACAGGGGGCGGTCGGGGAGCTGTTTTTT. This chain joins TRBV9 and TRBJ2-2; 12 nucleotides match TRBD1. This CDR3 is 16 amino acids long. The V and J ends lost 1 base and 7 bases, in that order; junction bases with no gene match: 5. CDR1 SGDLS and CDR2 YYNGEE come from the germline V gene.

The chain uses TRBV7-9 and TRBJ1-2; 10 nucleotides match TRBD1. With V trimmed by 5 bases and J by 9 bases, 9 bases remained unmatched. Germline CDR1 and CDR2: SEHNR and FQNEAQ (reference sequence). The CDR3 has 14 amino acids. The CDR3 DNA sequence: TGTGCCAGCAGCCCAAGACAGGGGGCTAGTAGCTACACCTTC. This gives the protein CASSPRQGASSYTF. The entire variable domain, with the rest obtained from reference TRBV7-9 and TRBJ1-2, is as follows: DTGVSQNPRHKITKRGQNVTFRCDPISEHNRLYWYRQTLGQGPEFLTYFQNEAQLEKSRLLSDRFSAERPKGSFSTLEIQRTEQGDSAMYLCASSPRQGASSYTFGSGTRLTVV.

V gene TRBV29-1 combines with J gene TRBJ2-7; perhaps TRBD2 as D (5 bases). Germline CDR1 and CDR2: SQVTM and ANQGSEA. The CDR3 is 13 amino acids. V shed 1 base and J shed 6 bases, with 13 bases lying between them. This CDR3 is CSVEGGSIGEQYF. CDR3 nucleotides: TGCAGCGTTGAAGGAGGGTCCATCGGCGAGCAGTACTTC.

J is TRBJ2-2 and V is TRBV2, with TRBD1 matching over 8 bases. J gave up 4 bases and V 3 bases, and 7 bases lay outside the gene matches. CDR3 size: 16 residues. Germline loops: CDR1 SNHLY, CDR2 FYNNEI. In DNA form, the CDR3 reads TGTGCCAGCAGTGAGGACAGGGTGCGGGGCACCGGGGAGCTGTTTTTT. Its translation: CASSEDRVRGTGELFF.

A few counts support this clone. The V and J genes are TRBV6-2 or TRBV6-3 and TRBJ1-1, with D unresolved. CDR3 length equals 14 residues. Germline V gene sequence: CDR1 MNHEY, CDR2 SVGEGT. V lost 6 bases to trimming and J lost 2 bases, with 13 bases between them. The DNA of the CDR3 is TGTGCCAGCAGCGTCCGGGGAGGAAACACTGAAGCTTTCTTT. This codes for CASSVRGGNTEAFF.

The V gene is TRBV20-1, the J gene TRBJ1-2; D not resolved. The ends were cut back, 7 bases at V and 5 bases at J, with 8 bases in the middle. The CDR3 is 10 residues long. Per the germline V gene, CDR1 is DFQATT and CDR2 is SNEGSKA (reference sequence). In nucleotides, the CDR3 is TGCAGTGGTGGGCAGTATGGCTACACCTTC. Translating it yields CSGGQYGYTF.

The CDR3 sequence: CASSPWTGGTGNTIYF. The CDR3 DNA sequence: TGTGCCAGCAGTCCATGGACAGGGGGCACTGGAAACACCATATATTTT. The rearrangement uses TRBV6-6 and TRBJ1-3, with 11 bases identical to TRBD1. The CDR3 spans 16 residues. The germline CDR1 and CDR2 sequences are MNHNY and SVGAGI (reference sequence). The V gene end was trimmed by 5 bases and the J gene end by 2 bases; junction bases not matched to a gene: 5.

The J gene is TRBJ1-1, the V gene TRBV28, with D tentatively TRBD1 (6 bases). The germline CDR1 and CDR2 sequences are MDHEN and SYDVKM. CDR3 length equals 12 residues. Trimming took 2 bases from V and 9 from J, leaving 10 bases between them. CDR3 sequence: CASSLGQGKAFF. In DNA form, the CDR3 reads TGTGCCAGCAGTTTAGGGCAGGGGAAAGCTTTCTTT.